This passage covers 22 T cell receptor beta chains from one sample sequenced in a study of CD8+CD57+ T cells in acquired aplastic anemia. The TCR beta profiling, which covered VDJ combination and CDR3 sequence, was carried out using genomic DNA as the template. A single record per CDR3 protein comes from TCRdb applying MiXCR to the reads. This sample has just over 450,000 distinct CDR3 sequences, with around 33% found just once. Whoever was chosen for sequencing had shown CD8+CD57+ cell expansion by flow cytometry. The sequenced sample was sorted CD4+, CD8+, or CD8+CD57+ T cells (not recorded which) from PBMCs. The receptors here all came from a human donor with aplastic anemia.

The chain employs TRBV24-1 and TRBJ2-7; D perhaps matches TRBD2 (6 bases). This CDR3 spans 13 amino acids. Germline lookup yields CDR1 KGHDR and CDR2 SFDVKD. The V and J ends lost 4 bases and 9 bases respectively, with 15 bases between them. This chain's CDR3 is CATSDRIGSGQYF. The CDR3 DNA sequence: TGTGCCACCAGTGACCGGATAGGTAGCGGGCAGTACTTC.

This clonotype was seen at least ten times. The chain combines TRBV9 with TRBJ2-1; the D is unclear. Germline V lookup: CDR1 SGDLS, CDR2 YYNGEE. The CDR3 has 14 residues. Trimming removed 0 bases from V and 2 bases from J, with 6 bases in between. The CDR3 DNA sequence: TGTGCCAGCAGCGTAGCAGATACCTACAATGAGCAGTTCTTC. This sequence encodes CASSVADTYNEQFF. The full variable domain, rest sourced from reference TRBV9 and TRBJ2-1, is DSGVTQTPKHLITATGQRVTLRCSPRSGDLSVYWYQQSLDQGLQFLIQYYNGEERAKGNILERFSAQQFPDLHSELNLSSLELGDSALYFCASSVADTYNEQFFGPGTRLTVL.

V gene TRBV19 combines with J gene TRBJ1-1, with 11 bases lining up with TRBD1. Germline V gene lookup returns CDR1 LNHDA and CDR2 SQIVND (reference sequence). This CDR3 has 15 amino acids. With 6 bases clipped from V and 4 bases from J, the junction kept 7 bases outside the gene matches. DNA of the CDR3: TGTGCCAGTAGCTGGACAGGGGGCGCGATCACTGAAGCTTTCTTT. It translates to CASSWTGGAITEAFF.

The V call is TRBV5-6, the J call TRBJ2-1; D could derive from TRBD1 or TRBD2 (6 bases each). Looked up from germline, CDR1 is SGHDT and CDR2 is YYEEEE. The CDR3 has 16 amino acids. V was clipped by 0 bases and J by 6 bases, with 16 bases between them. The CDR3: CASSLEGDLSFNEQFF. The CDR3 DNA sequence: TGTGCCAGCAGCTTGGAGGGGGACTTGTCATTCAATGAGCAGTTCTTC.

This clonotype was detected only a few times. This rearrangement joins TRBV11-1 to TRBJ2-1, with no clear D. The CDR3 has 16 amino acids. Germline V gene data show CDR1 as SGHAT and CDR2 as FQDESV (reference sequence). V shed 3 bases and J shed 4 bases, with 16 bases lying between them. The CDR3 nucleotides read TGTGCCAGCAGCTTCCTACTTAGAGAGCAATACAATGAGCAGTTCTTC. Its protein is CASSFLLREQYNEQFF.

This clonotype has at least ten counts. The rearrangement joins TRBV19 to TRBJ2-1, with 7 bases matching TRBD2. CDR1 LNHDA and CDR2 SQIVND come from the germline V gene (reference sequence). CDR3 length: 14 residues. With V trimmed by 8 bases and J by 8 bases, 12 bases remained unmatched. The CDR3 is CASRDGGGGHEQFF. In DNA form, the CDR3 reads TGTGCCAGTCGAGATGGCGGGGGTGGACATGAGCAGTTCTTC.

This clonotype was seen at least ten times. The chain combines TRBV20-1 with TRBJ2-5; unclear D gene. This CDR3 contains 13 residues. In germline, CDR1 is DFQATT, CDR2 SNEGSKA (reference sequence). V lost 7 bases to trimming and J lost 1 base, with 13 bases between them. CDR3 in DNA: TGCAGTGGCCGACCCAGAGTCCAAGAGACCCAGTACTTC. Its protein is CSGRPRVQETQYF.

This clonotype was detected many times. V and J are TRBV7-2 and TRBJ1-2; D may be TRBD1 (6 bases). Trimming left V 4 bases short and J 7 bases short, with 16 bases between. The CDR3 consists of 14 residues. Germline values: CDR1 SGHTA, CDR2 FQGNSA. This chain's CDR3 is CASSSISTGSGYTF. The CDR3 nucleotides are TGTGCCAGCAGCTCCATCTCCACAGGGAGTGGCTACACCTTC. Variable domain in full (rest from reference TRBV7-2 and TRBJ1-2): GAGVSQSPSNKVTEKGKDVELRCDPISGHTALYWYRQSLGQGLEFLIYFQGNSAPDKSGLPSDRFSAERTGGSVSTLTIQRTQQEDSAVYLCASSSISTGSGYTFGSGTRLTVV.

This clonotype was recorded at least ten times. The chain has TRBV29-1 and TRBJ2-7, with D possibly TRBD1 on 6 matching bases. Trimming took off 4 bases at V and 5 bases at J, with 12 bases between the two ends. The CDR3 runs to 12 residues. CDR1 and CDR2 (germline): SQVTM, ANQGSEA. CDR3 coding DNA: TGCAGCGTTGTTCAGGGGCCGAACGAGCAGTACTTC. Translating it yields CSVVQGPNEQYF.

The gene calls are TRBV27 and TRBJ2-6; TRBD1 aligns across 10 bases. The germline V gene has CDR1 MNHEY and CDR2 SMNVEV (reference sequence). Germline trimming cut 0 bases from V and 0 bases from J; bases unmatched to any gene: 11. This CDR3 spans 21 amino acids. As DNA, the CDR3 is TGTGCCAGCAGTTTATCCTGGACAGGGGGGTCCCTCTCCTCTGGGGCCAACGTCCTGACTTTC. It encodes CASSLSWTGGSLSSGANVLTF.

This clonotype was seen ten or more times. The CDR3 protein is CASKLGVGSPLHF. In DNA form, the CDR3 reads TGTGCCAGCAAGCTTGGGGTTGGGTCACCCCTCCACTTT. The V and J genes are TRBV2 and TRBJ1-6, with D uncertain. CDR1 and CDR2 from the germline V gene are SNHLY and FYNNEI. The CDR3 runs to 13 residues. V was pared by 7 bases and J by 10 bases, with 14 bases between.

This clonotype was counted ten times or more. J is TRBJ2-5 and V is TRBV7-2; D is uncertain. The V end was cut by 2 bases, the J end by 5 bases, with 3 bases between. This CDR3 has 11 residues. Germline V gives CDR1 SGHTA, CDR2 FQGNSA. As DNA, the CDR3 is TGTGCCAGCAGCTTATACGAGACCCAGTACTTC. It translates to CASSLYETQYF.

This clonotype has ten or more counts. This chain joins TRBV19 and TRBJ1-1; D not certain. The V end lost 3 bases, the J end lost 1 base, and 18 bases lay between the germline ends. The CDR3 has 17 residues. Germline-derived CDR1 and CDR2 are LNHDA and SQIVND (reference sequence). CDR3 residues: CASSIRAVRQTNTEAFF. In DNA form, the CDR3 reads TGTGCCAGTAGTATTAGGGCAGTAAGACAAACGAACACTGAAGCTTTCTTT.

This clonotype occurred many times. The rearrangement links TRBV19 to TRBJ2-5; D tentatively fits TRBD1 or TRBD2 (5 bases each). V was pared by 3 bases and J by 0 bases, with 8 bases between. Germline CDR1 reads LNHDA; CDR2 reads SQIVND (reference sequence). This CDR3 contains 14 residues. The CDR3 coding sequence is TGTGCCAGTAGTATTGAGGGGAACCAAGAGACCCAGTACTTC. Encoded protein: CASSIEGNQETQYF. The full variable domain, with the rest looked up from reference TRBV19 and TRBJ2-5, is DGGITQSPKYLFRKEGQNVTLSCEQNLNHDAMYWYRQDPGQGLRLIYYSQIVNDFQKGDIAEGYSVSREKKESFPLTVTSAQKNPTAFYLCASSIEGNQETQYFGPGTRLLVL.

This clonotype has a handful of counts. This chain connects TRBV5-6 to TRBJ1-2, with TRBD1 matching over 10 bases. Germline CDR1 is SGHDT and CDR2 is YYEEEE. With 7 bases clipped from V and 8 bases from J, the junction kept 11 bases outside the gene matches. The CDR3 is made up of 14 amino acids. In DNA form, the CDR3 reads TGTGCCAGCTCTCGGGACAGGGGATTAGAGGGCTACACCTTC. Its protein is CASSRDRGLEGYTF.

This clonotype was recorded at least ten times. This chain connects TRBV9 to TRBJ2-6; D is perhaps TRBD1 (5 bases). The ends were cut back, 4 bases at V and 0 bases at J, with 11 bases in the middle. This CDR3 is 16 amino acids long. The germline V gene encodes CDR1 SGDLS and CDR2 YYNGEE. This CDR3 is CASSPRQISGANVLTF. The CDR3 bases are TGTGCCAGCAGCCCGAGACAGATCTCTGGGGCCAACGTCCTGACTTTC.

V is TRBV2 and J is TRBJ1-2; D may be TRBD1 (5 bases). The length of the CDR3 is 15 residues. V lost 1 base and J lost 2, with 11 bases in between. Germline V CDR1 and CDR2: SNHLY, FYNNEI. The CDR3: CASSEGRVLNYGYTF. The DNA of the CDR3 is TGTGCCAGCAGTGAAGGCAGGGTCCTGAACTATGGCTACACCTTC.

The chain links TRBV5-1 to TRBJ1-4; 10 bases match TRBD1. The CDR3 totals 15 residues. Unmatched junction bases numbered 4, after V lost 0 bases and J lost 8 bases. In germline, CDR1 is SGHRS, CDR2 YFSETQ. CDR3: CASSLEGQGGEKLFF. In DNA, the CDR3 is TGCGCCAGCAGCTTGGAAGGACAGGGGGGAGAAAAACTGTTTTTT.

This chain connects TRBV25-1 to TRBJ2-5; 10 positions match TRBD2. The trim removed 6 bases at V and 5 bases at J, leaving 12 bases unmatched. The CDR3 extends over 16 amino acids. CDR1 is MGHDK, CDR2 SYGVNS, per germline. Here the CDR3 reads CASRLQLAGYGETQYF. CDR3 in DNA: TGTGCCAGCAGGTTACAACTAGCGGGGTATGGTGAGACCCAGTACTTC.

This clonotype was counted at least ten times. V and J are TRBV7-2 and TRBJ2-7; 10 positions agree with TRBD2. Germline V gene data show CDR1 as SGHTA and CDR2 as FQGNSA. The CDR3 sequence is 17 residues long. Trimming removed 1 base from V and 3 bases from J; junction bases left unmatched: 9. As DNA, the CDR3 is TGTGCCAGCAGCTTAGACTCCCCGGGACTAGCGCGCTACGAGCAGTACTTC. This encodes CASSLDSPGLARYEQYF.

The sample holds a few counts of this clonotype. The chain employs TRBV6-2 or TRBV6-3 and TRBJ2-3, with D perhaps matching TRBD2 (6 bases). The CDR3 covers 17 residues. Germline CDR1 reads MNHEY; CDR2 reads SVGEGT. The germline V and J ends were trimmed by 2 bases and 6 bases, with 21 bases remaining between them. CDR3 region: CASSYGGERLGGDTQYF. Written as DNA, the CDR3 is TGTGCCAGCAGTTACGGCGGGGAAAGGTTAGGTGGCGATACGCAGTATTTT.

Here the CDR3 DNA reads TGCGCCAGCACCCTAGGGCCACAGTCCTACGAGCAGTACTTC. Amino acid sequence: CASTLGPQSYEQYF. J is TRBJ2-7 and V is TRBV5-1; D call uncertain. The CDR3 runs 14 residues. CDR1 and CDR2 from the germline V gene are SGHRS and YFSETQ. V was clipped by 6 bases and J by 1 base, with 14 bases between them.